Presented here are 10 T cell receptor beta chains from one specimen sequenced in a study of vaccination and CD4 T cells after COVID-19. Scientists ran DNA taken from cultured CD4+ T cells through the Oncomine TCR Beta short-read assay for sequencing. From the PCR reads, TCRdb called clonotypes with MiXCR, one entry per CDR3 protein. The sample contains about 16,000 distinct CDR3 sequences, around 55% of which appear only once. Time point given: late sampling 161 to 241 days after vaccination in a few convalescent patients. Regarding treatment: roughly ten-day PBMC culture with coronavirus spike peptide pools or control peptides (ViraFEST assay). Their specific antigens are unknown. Sequencing was performed on CD4+ T cells from blood, cultured in vitro, taken about 7 months after SARS-CoV-2 vaccination. The receptors shown here come from a human donor who had recovered from COVID-19.

The CDR3 sequence: CASGVPYGRSTGELFF. CDR3 DNA: TGTGCCAGCGGGGTCCCCTACGGGAGGAGCACCGGGGAGCTGTTTTTT. The chain has TRBV6-1 and TRBJ2-2; 7 nucleotides align to TRBD2. J lost 4 bases, V lost 8 bases, and 13 bases had no gene match. There are 16 residues in the CDR3. CDR1 is MNHNS and CDR2 is SASEGT in the germline V gene.

The chain combines TRBV7-9 with TRBJ2-3; D is possibly TRBD2 (6 bases). The V end lost 2 bases, the J end lost 0 bases, and 12 bases lay between the germline ends. The V gene's germline CDR1 is SEHNR and CDR2 FQNEAQ (reference sequence). This CDR3 is 16 amino acids long. The CDR3 DNA reads as TGTGCCAGCAGCTTATATAGGAGCGGGAGCACAGATACGCAGTATTTT. Amino acids: CASSLYRSGSTDTQYF.

V usage is TRBV6-1 and J usage is TRBJ2-7; D remains unclear. The CDR3 extends over 13 amino acids. In germline, CDR1 is MNHNS, CDR2 SASEGT. With 2 bases removed from V and 6 bases from J, the gap between germline ends came to 11 bases. The CDR3 DNA reads as TGTGCCAGCAGTGAACGCCGCCCGGGCGAGCAGTACTTC. The encoded protein is CASSERRPGEQYF.

J is TRBJ2-5 and V is TRBV7-3; TRBD2 aligns across 12 bases. The CDR3 is 16 amino acids. In germline, CDR1 is SGHTA, CDR2 FQGTGA. V shed 5 bases, J shed 6 bases, and the junction held 10 bases outside the gene matches. Here the CDR3 DNA reads TGTGCCAGCAGCCCAACAGGACTAGCGGGGTTTAAGACCCAGTACTTC. It is translated as CASSPTGLAGFKTQYF.

J is TRBJ2-3 and V is TRBV30, with a weak D call TRBD2 (6 bases). The V gene lost 0 bases and the J gene lost 8 bases, with 12 bases spanning the gap. CDR3 length equals 13 residues. Germline V gene lookup returns CDR1 GTSNPN and CDR2 SVGIG (reference sequence). The CDR3 sequence is CAWSVPAAGTQYF. CDR3 sequence (DNA): TGTGCCTGGAGTGTACCGGCAGCGGGTACGCAGTATTTT.

The chain has TRBV6-5 and TRBJ1-1; the match to TRBD1 covers 7 bases. V was clipped by 4 bases and J by 1 base; unmatched bases: 3. The CDR3 runs to 14 residues. Germline assignment: CDR1 MNHEY and CDR2 SVGAGI. The CDR3 loop reads CASSFTGENTEAFF. CDR3 DNA sequence: TGTGCCAGCAGTTTCACAGGGGAGAACACTGAAGCTTTCTTT.

This chain uses TRBV19 with TRBJ2-5; TRBD1 might be the D (5 bases). CDR1 and CDR2 (germline): LNHDA, SQIVND (reference sequence). The CDR3 spans 13 residues. The V end lost 6 bases, the J end lost 2 bases, and 10 bases lay between the germline ends. The CDR3 reads CASSRQRQETQYF. Here the CDR3 DNA reads TGTGCCAGTAGCCGACAGAGACAAGAGACCCAGTACTTC.

The V call is TRBV20-1, the J call TRBJ2-1; 9 bases agree with TRBD1. The germline gives CDR1 DFQATT, CDR2 SNEGSKA (reference sequence). This CDR3 spans 14 amino acids. V lost 6 bases, J lost 5 bases, and 8 bases stayed unmatched. CDR3 DNA: TGCAGTGCCCAAGGGACAGGGTCTAACAATGAGCAGTTCTTC. Translating gives CSAQGTGSNNEQFF.

This chain connects TRBV24-1 to TRBJ1-1, with D maybe TRBD1 (6 bases). The ends were cut back, 10 bases at V and 2 bases at J, with 19 bases in the middle. This CDR3 is 15 amino acids long. In germline, CDR1 is KGHDR, CDR2 SFDVKD. The CDR3 coding sequence is TGTGCCACGCCGAACCGACAGGACCCTAACACTGAAGCTTTCTTT. Translating gives CATPNRQDPNTEAFF.

This clonotype was observed a few times. The V call is TRBV15, the J call TRBJ2-7; 11 nucleotides match TRBD1. J gave up 6 bases and V 0 bases, and 4 bases lay outside the gene matches. The CDR3 covers 15 residues. Germline V gene sequence: CDR1 LNHNV, CDR2 YYDKDF (reference sequence). The CDR3 is CATSRDWDRGSEQYF. Here the CDR3 DNA reads TGTGCCACCAGCAGAGATTGGGACAGGGGGTCCGAGCAGTACTTC.